This T cell receptor (beta chain) was profiled in a study of blood T cells in healthy people across ages. Study-level findings and limits: The study found more naive CD4+ cells and higher diversity in long-lived than aged donors. TCR beta diversity tracked closely with naive T cell percentage.

Primed by a sample-barcoded 5' primer and a J-beta primer mix, a second PCR proceeded for about 7 to 11 cycles. Every cDNA molecule bore a tag from a template-switch adaptor containing 12 random nucleotides. MiXCR, run by TCRdb on the 5' RACE reads, gives a single entry per CDR3 protein. The table includes some 1.8 million distinct CDR3 sequences, about 39% detected once. V lost 4 bases to trimming and J lost 2 bases, with 30 bases between them. CDR3 length: 21 amino acids. Germline values: CDR1 MGHDK, CDR2 SYGVNS. This clonotype was seen at least ten times. Its cognate antigen is unknown. The sequence came from a human donor in good health. Sequenced material: blood. The chain carries TRBV25-1 and TRBJ2-1; D is perhaps TRBD1 (5 bases). CDR3 sequence reads: CASSALTPGIRALRAYNEQFF. As DNA, the CDR3 is TGTGCCAGCAGTGCACTAACCCCAGGGATTAGAGCACTTCGAGCCTACAATGAGCAGTTCTTC. The full variable domain, its missing parts supplied by reference TRBV25-1 and TRBJ2-1, is EADIYQTPRYLVIGTGKKITLECSQTMGHDKMYWYQQDPGMELHLIHYSYGVNSTEKGDLSSESTVSRIRTEHFPLTLESARPSHTSQYLCASSALTPGIRALRAYNEQFFGPGTRLTVL.